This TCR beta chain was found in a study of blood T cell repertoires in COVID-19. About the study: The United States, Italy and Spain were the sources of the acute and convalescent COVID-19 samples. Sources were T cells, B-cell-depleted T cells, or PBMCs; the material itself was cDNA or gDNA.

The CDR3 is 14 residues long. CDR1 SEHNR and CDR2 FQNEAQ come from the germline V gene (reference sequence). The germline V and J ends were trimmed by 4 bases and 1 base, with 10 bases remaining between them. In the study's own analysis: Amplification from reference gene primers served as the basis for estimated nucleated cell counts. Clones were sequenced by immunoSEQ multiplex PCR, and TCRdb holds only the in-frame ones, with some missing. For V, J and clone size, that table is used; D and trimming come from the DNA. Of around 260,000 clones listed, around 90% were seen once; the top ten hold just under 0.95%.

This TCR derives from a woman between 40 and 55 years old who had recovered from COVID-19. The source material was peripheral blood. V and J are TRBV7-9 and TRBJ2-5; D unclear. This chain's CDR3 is CASSSVGAQETQYF. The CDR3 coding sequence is TGTGCCAGCAGCTCCGTCGGAGCCCAAGAGACCCAGTACTTC.